This TCR beta chain comes out of a study of T-cell memory formation after mild COVID-19. TCRdb passed the 5' RACE reads through MiXCR, listing each CDR3 protein once. Among fewer than 550,000 distinct CDR3 sequences listed, around 20% were seen once. This clonotype was counted many times. The germline CDR1 and CDR2 sequences are DFQATT and SNEGSKA (reference sequence). With 0 bases clipped from V and 1 base from J, the junction kept 7 bases outside the gene matches. The CDR3 has 17 residues. The clonotype comes from an adult woman who had mild COVID-19 (a few samples of this study predate the infection). Cell type and time point are not known. V is TRBV20-1 and J is TRBJ2-3, with 10 bases fitting TRBD2. Sequencing was done on a sample of PBMCs or a T cell subset sorted from them (not recorded which). CDR3 sequence: CSARDARGTSGTDTQYF. The CDR3 DNA is TGCAGTGCTAGAGATGCTCGAGGGACTAGCGGCACAGATACGCAGTATTTT.